This TCR beta chain was found in a study of cytomegalovirus exposure and HLA in healthy donors (dated by TCRdb to about 2017). For the study in its entirety: According to an earlier analysis of several hundred of the donors, some 170 million T cells yielded approximately 120 million unique TCR beta sequences and approximately 300 Gb of sequence data. The number of donors typed differed by locus, with about 629-640 for A, B, C, DRB1 and DQB1, around 500 for DQA1, about 610 for DPA1, and 450 to 480 for DPB1. All discovery cohort repertoires had been generated on a single sequencing platform. A later genetic analysis used genome-wide SNP genotypes for about 65% of the 666 donors, treating that subset as a discovery cohort. In a later analysis, previously published TCR beta repertoires from more than 500 donors were re-analyzed and high-resolution HLA genotyping was added so that TCR occurrence patterns could be studied. On average, over 200,000 unique TCR beta nucleotide sequences were sequenced per donor among 350 to 400 genotyped donors of the cohort, with roughly 18% of those sequences being non-productive. The study aimed to test whether signatures of past pathogen exposure could be identified by cataloging public T cell receptors. Donor age, sex, ethnicity and CMV serostatus were collected together with the repertoire data. Of the roughly 420 genotyped donors, 80% to 90% were placed in the genetic ancestry cluster associated with self-reported Caucasian donors. Along with the roughly 670-subject first cohort, a separate validation cohort of over a hundred different subjects was used. HLA typing included class I and class II loci at four-digit resolution. Rather than drawing on any new phenotypic data, the later analysis identified candidate immune exposures from TCR beta sequences and the way those sequences occurred across donors. A few DR-DQ haplotypes were handled as single units for association and clustering because linkage in the cohort was strong. An earlier analysis of approximately 630 of the donors applied high-throughput TCR beta sequencing to assess whether each TCR beta V gene segment acted as functional or pseudogenic. Using immunosequencing, the study profiled T cell repertoires from around 680 subjects and related those repertoires to cytomegalovirus serostatus. Roughly 300 gigabases of sequencing data and 80 million or so unique TCR sequences were included in an early release covering roughly 600 HLA-typed donors. High-throughput TCR immunosequencing, statistical association of individual TCRs with disease status, and machine learning were combined to predict cytomegalovirus infection status.

The cohort was made up of 666 healthy bone marrow donors. At the time of sampling, every cohort member was nominally healthy, though immune exposures that went unrecorded were likely present. The donor tested CMV seronegative, placing the donor among the roughly 400 seronegative members of the cohort. A peripheral blood sample was collected from each donor, and TCR beta sequencing was performed on peripheral blood mononuclear cells. The Qiagen DNeasy Blood Extraction Kit was used to extract genomic DNA from the blood cell samples. Clipping removes 1 base from V and 0 bases from J, with 9 as the unmatched junction base count. Looking up the germline V gene yields CDR1 LGHNA and CDR2 YSLEER. From its cysteine to its phenylalanine, the CDR3 spans 19 amino acids. The kept DNA is CDR3 alone, 57 bases in frame from the first base. What the study reported, not specific to this receptor: A few of the identified cytomegalovirus-associated TCR beta chains were confirmed in vitro to be specific for cytomegalovirus antigens. Linkage disequilibrium might explain the correlated functional status among segregating V segments, but an unknown experimental factor could not be ruled out. Strong co-occurrence of HLA alleles, especially DR and DQ, made assigning TCR associations to individual alleles difficult. Because counts were too low, about 18 rarely observed V segments, including chromosome 9 orphons, were left out of the earlier analysis of 587 of the donors. In a later analysis, the rate of TCR association differed among HLA loci, with DRB1 alleles having the most associated TCRs and HLA-C alleles having the fewest. A further reported finding was that TCR beta sequences accurately predicted the HLA-A and HLA-B alleles for most subjects in the first cohort. Compared with equally common non-associated chains, HLA-associated TCR beta chains in a later analysis were more clonally expanded and had lower generation probabilities. According to a later analysis, parvovirus B19, influenza, CMV and Epstein-Barr virus appeared linked to several top co-occurrence clusters. Because HLA typing was unavailable for some donors at each locus, only the typed subset was used in association tests. V-gene and J-gene trimming of TCR beta chains was associated with a missense DCLRE1C variant in a later genetic analysis, and the association was replicated in an independent cohort. Some IMGT-functional V segments, including TRBV6-2 and TRBV6-3, could not be told apart with the 87-base-pair reads, so those segments were excluded. In both the original and validation cohorts, the classifier was reported to diagnose cytomegalovirus status with high specificity and sensitivity. In an earlier analysis of 587 of the donors, most TCR beta V segments appeared in productive rearrangements about 87% or about 30% of the time, broadly matching IMGT annotations. Specific HLA alleles were associated with roughly 17,000 TCR beta sequences at a false discovery rate of 0.05 in a later analysis. In a later analysis, most CMV-associated TCR beta chains were found to appear HLA-restricted, with HLA associations seemingly driven largely by CMV exposure. Compared with the 666-donor mean, donors in an Asian-associated ancestry cluster had fewer N-insertions in productive TCRs, according to a later genetic analysis. Across donors, most TCR sequences were observed very rarely, whereas some public TCRs were present in many individuals. Roughly uniform sequencing depth across donors was assumed in presence/absence analyses, although this assumption may not hold. The sequencing pipeline was judged likely to have produced a cluster of highly shared sequence variants as a technical artifact. According to the authors, the approach could potentially be generalized to other disease states and immunological phenotypes. A total of fewer than 200 TCR beta chains were listed by the study as associated with cytomegalovirus. Only TCR beta chains were sequenced in this cohort, and the absence of alpha or paired-chain data limited detectable features. For the cohort, immune exposure information was limited to CMV serostatus.

A remark on this clone: The clone's antigen remains unknown. The record has no base qualities; no much larger clone is one base away.

The library was prepared using the immunoSEQ multiplex PCR assay. A mixture of 60 forward primers for TCR Vbeta segments and 13 reverse primers for TCR Jbeta segments was used in the multiplex PCR. The CDR3 region of rearranged TCR beta genes was amplified from genomic DNA by a multiplex PCR assay. On the Illumina HiSeq System, the amplified TCR beta libraries were sequenced as 87-base-pair reads. As for the original processing: A later analysis counted about 80 million unique TCR beta chains across the 666 repertoires, and some 12 million of these chains were shared by at least two donors. A nearest-neighbor algorithm error-corrected the raw reads and collapsed the reads into unique sequences, merging closely related sequences to remove PCR and sequencing errors. To assign V, D and J gene segments, CDR3 sequences were aligned to IMGT reference sequences. For a sequence to be retained, a match of at least six nucleotides to both a V gene segment and a J gene segment was required. A rearrangement counted as productive if the CDR3 had no stop codons and remained in frame with V and J, and every other rearrangement counted as non-productive. Following IMGT convention, CDR3 was defined as the stretch from the second conserved V-encoded cysteine up to the conserved J-encoded phenylalanine. The earlier analysis of about 570 of the donors excluded any sequence lacking an unambiguous match to a single V gene segment. An earlier analysis of fewer than 750 of the donors classified V segments as functional when productive rearrangements were above 56.7% and as segregating when the standard deviation between donors was above 5%. To diagnose cytomegalovirus status from the catalog of TCR beta chain sequences, a statistical classification framework was built. A later analysis assigned V and J genes by comparing TCR nucleotide sequences with IMGT/GENE-DB human TR gene sequences. In a later analysis, CDR3 sequences and most-parsimonious VDJ recombination scenarios were assigned using the TCRdist pipeline. In a later analysis, each TCR beta chain was defined by its CDR3 amino acid sequence together with its V-gene family, and reads without a unique V-gene family were excluded. To address suspected cross-contamination and a sequencing artifact, a later analysis removed approximately 600 highly shared, low-generation-probability nucleotide sequences. In a later analysis, a clonal expansion index was calculated for each public chain from normalized within-repertoire ranks of inferred template counts. Generation probabilities in a later analysis came from a VDJ recombination model fitted to out-of-frame rearrangements, and those results were checked against IGoR. In a later analysis, TCR-TCR, TCR-HLA and TCR-CMV co-occurrence was scored with hypergeometric tests, and a repertoire-size bias correction was applied to TCR pairs. In a later analysis, false discovery rates were estimated by permuting HLA or CMV assignments 20 times. In a later analysis, co-occurring TCRs were grouped with DBSCAN, and TCRdist sequence similarity was added when clustering was performed within HLA-allele-positive subsets. Co-occurrence clustering excluded repertoires with fewer than 30,000 or more than 120,000 public chains, plus five with anomalous nucleotide sharing. This immuneACCESS table, as held by TCRdb, lists in-frame sequences with V and J called but not all clones. Of the missing ones, under half trace to an unresolved V gene in checked studies; the others have no known cause. Clonal size and the V and J genes are those of that table, whereas D and trimming came from the DNA. For this sample there are approximately 100,000 clones; 85% to 90% appear just once. Of the sample, about 3.6% falls within the top ten clones.

This receptor was identified in a man aged 30-40 years in good health and CMV-seronegative. Input material: PBMCs. The chain is assembled from TRBV4-3 and TRBJ2-6, with 7 bases matching TRBD1. Here is the DNA: TGCGCCAGCAGCCAAGGAGTTCGGACAGGAGGCTCTGGGGCCAACGTCCTGACTTTC. This yields the protein CASSQGVRTGGSGANVLTF.